This TCR beta chain derives from a study of shared clonotypes between healthy human individuals. About the study: The study enrolled a couple of women and a few men aged 18 to 49.

Study-wide points: Generally, naive subsets came out with larger estimated richness than memory subsets. Clonotypes shared by all four donors outscored non-shared clonotypes in generation probability.

The V and J ends lost 0 bases and 2 bases respectively, with 10 bases between them. The V gene's germline CDR1 is GTSNPN and CDR2 SVGIG (reference sequence). The CDR3 has 15 residues. A remark on this clone: Antigen: not known.

Replicate PCRs run on sorted subsets employed 200 ng DNA, about 27,000 T cell genomes. Generated by immunoSEQ multiplex PCR, the TCRdb table keeps only in-frame clones and is missing some. The sample includes about 2.3 million clones, approximately 90% seen only once; the top ten take 0.37%. Sequencing was performed on naive CD4+ T cells from PBMCs. The subset: CD45RA+ positively selected. This receptor was identified in a man aged 18 to 29 in good health. Some clones in this sample may be carry-over from other donors' samples. The chain employs TRBV30 and TRBJ2-2; D may be TRBD2 (5 bases). The DNA for the CDR3 is TGTGCCTGGAGTGTCGGGCGGGTAAACACCGGGGAGCTGTTTTTT. Protein product: CAWSVGRVNTGELFF. The entire variable domain, with the rest obtained from reference TRBV30 and TRBJ2-2, is as follows: SQTIHQWPATLVQPVGSPLSLECTVEGTSNPNLYWYRQAAGRGLQLLFYSVGIGQISSEVPQNLSASRPQDRQFILSSKKLLLSDSGFYLCAWSVGRVNTGELFFGEGSRLTVL.